The 7 T cell receptor beta chains reported below all come from one sample, sequenced in a study of human T cells and chemical hapten exposure. Each CDR3 protein gets one entry after TCRdb re-called the RACE reads with MiXCR. The sample yields approximately 110,000 distinct CDR3 sequences, 9.5% to 11% seen once. Time point of the sample: patch test 1, 2 weeks after DPC sensitization. The treatment denotes: therapeutic diphenylcyclopropenone sensitization with weekly scalp DPC. The sequenced sample was whole blood, obtained in connection with sensitization to the hapten diphenylcyclopropenone (DPC). The receptors were gathered from a woman aged 40 to 49 with alopecia areata. Some clones in this sample may be carry-over from other donors' samples.

There are a few counts of this clonotype. The chain joins TRBV10-3 to TRBJ2-7, with D possibly being TRBD1 (6 bases). The CDR3 extends over 13 amino acids. CDR1 ENHRY and CDR2 SYGVKD come from the germline V gene. The V and J ends lost 3 bases and 7 bases respectively, with 13 bases between them. The CDR3: CAISEPGQIEQYF. DNA for the CDR3: TGTGCCATCAGTGAACCGGGACAAATAGAGCAGTACTTC.

This clonotype was found many times. V gene TRBV7-2 combines with J gene TRBJ1-5; D gene unclear. Germline CDR1 SGHTA, CDR2 FQGNSA. Trimming stripped 5 bases from V and 4 bases from J, with 12 bases between. The CDR3 is 14 amino acids. The CDR3 reads CASSADLGNQPQHF. The DNA of the CDR3 is TGTGCCAGCAGCGCGGACCTAGGGAATCAGCCCCAGCATTTT. Full variable domain (outside the CDR3, taken from reference TRBV7-2 and TRBJ1-5): GAGVSQSPSNKVTEKGKDVELRCDPISGHTALYWYRQSLGQGLEFLIYFQGNSAPDKSGLPSDRFSAERTGGSVSTLTIQRTQQEDSAVYLCASSADLGNQPQHFGDGTRLSIL.

This chain joins TRBV7-2 and TRBJ2-7; unclear D gene. The CDR3 consists of 15 residues. Germline CDR1 and CDR2: SGHTA and FQGNSA. The V gene lost 2 bases and the J gene lost 0 bases, with 11 bases spanning the gap. The CDR3 here is CASSLTQSTSYEQYF. The CDR3 DNA reads as TGTGCCAGCAGCTTAACCCAGTCTACCTCCTACGAGCAGTACTTC.

The chain is built from TRBV10-3 and TRBJ1-3; D gene unclear. The CDR3 loop spans 16 amino acids. Germline loops: CDR1 ENHRY, CDR2 SYGVKD. V lost 4 bases, J lost 0 bases, and 13 bases lay in between. The CDR3 bases are TGTGCCATCAGTGCAAACCCGCCCAGCTCTGGAAACACCATATATTTT. Translating gives CAISANPPSSGNTIYF.

CDR3 nucleotide sequence: TGTGCCAGCAGCCTCGGACAGTCTTCCACAGATACGCAGTATTTT. Residues: CASSLGQSSTDTQYF. V is TRBV11-3 and J is TRBJ2-3; maybe TRBD1 (6 bases). CDR1 SGHNT and CDR2 YENEEA come from the germline V gene. The CDR3 spans 15 residues. Trimming shortened V by 5 bases and J by 2 bases, and 14 bases separated the two germline ends.

This clonotype has just a few counts. The chain combines TRBV20-1 with TRBJ1-1; D unresolved. Germline CDR1 DFQATT, CDR2 SNEGSKA (reference sequence). The V end lost 1 base, the J end lost 4 bases, and 10 bases lay between the germline ends. This CDR3 has 13 amino acids. The CDR3 nucleotides read TGCAGTGCTAGAGGGGGATGGGCCACTGAAGCTTTCTTT. It specifies CSARGGWATEAFF.

The table lists this clonotype with a few counts. V and J are TRBV28 and TRBJ2-2; 8 positions agree with TRBD1. Per germline, CDR1 MDHEN and CDR2 SYDVKM. V shed 1 base and J 4 bases; nucleotides not matched to a gene: 8. The CDR3 has 17 amino acids. The CDR3 DNA sequence: TGTGCCAGCAGTTTATTGGGCCAGGGGGCGCGCACCGGGGAGCTGTTTTTT. It is translated as CASSLLGQGARTGELFF.